This T cell receptor beta chain came from a study of T cells in Graves' hyperthyroidism and ophthalmopathy. This clonotype was observed at least ten times. V was clipped by 5 bases and J by 4 bases; unmatched bases: 9. Germline assignment: CDR1 MNHEY and CDR2 SVGEGT. The CDR3 consists of 15 residues. Researchers took RNA transcripts and amplified the TCR beta CDR3 regions from them. The primer set for the first-round RT-PCR of the TCR CDR3 was HTBI. TCRdb re-called the multiplex PCR reads with MiXCR, one entry per CDR3 protein. This table has 600,000 to 700,000 distinct CDR3 sequences, roughly 15% appearing once.

The receptor comes from a woman aged 35 to 49 with Graves' ophthalmopathy. The sample consisted of blood. The chain uses TRBV6-2 or TRBV6-3 and TRBJ2-5; 8 bases are shared with TRBD2. The CDR3 sequence: CASSPSGLWGETQYF. CDR3 nucleotides: TGTGCCAGCAGTCCTAGCGGGCTCTGGGGAGAGACCCAGTACTTC.